This passage covers 3 T cell receptor beta chains from one sample sequenced in a study of blood T cell repertoires in COVID-19. Here immunoSEQ multiplex PCR was the method, and the copy in TCRdb shows in-frame clones only, minus some. The data hold about 310,000 clones, with roughly 86% observed a single time. Sequencing was carried out using peripheral blood. The receptor source for this set is a woman aged 50 to 65 who had recovered from COVID-19.

On this clone itself: Its ends do not fully match the called genes, so a read error is possible. The chain is built from TRBV7-7 and TRBJ2-1; the match to TRBD2 covers 9 bases. CDR1 is SSHAT and CDR2 is FNYEAQ in the germline V gene (reference sequence). This CDR3 region has 14 residues. CDR3: CASSAQTSGNEQFF. The CDR3 region has the DNA TGTGCTAGCAGCGCCCAGACTAGCGGCAATGAGCAGTTCTTC.

The J gene is TRBJ1-1, the V gene TRBV28; the match to TRBD1 covers 11 bases. The CDR3 runs to 14 residues. In germline, CDR1 is MDHEN, CDR2 SYDVKM. With 4 bases clipped from V and 7 bases from J, the junction kept 5 bases outside the gene matches. In nucleotides, the CDR3 is TGTGCCAGCAGTTCCGGGACAGGGGGGGTTGAAGCTTTCTTT. Protein: CASSSGTGGVEAFF.

V gene TRBV15 combines with J gene TRBJ1-1, with D perhaps matching TRBD1 (6 bases). Germline loops: CDR1 LNHNV, CDR2 YYDKDF (reference sequence). There are 12 residues in the CDR3. Between the trimmed V and J ends, which lost 4 bases and 8 bases, there was a span of 11 bases. In DNA, the CDR3 is TGTGCCACCAGCATCTCCGGGACAGAAGCTTTCTTT. This codes for CATSISGTEAFF. The full variable domain, with the rest looked up from reference TRBV15 and TRBJ1-1, is DAMVIQNPRYQVTQFGKPVTLSCSQTLNHNVMYWYQQKSSQAPKLLFHYYDKDFNNEADTPDNFQSRRPNTSFCFLDIRSPGLGDTAMYLCATSISGTEAFFGQGTRLTVV.